This entry describes one TCR beta chain. These data belong to a study of T cell responses to AZD1222 COVID-19 vaccine. The germline CDR1 and CDR2 sequences are MGHDK and SYGVNS. CDR3 length equals 15 residues. V shed 6 bases, J shed 10 bases, and the junction held 14 bases outside the gene matches. The protocol was immunoSEQ multiplex PCR, while the TCRdb copy is restricted to in-frame clones and leaves out a portion. Of 150,000 or so clones in the sample, approximately 91% were seen once. The starting material was peripheral blood, obtained 28 days after the second AZD1222 dose. This receptor was taken from an adult who received the AZD1222 COVID-19 vaccine. The chain links TRBV25-1 to TRBJ2-1; 8 bases align to TRBD1. Here the CDR3 reads CASSPRQGSSSEQFF. CDR3 DNA: TGTGCCAGCAGCCCCCGACAGGGGTCGTCCTCCGAGCAGTTCTTC.